The rows below give T cell receptor beta chains drawn from one sample of a study of T cells in Graves' hyperthyroidism and ophthalmopathy. TCRdb itself ran the multiplex PCR reads through MiXCR, one entry per CDR3 protein. The sample shows 500,000 to 600,000 distinct CDR3 sequences, about 45% of them seen only once. The sample taken for sequencing was peripheral blood or thyroid tissue (not recorded which). These receptors all come from a woman aged 18-29 years with Graves' hyperthyroidism. The CDR3 runs from the conserved cysteine through the conserved F or W. D genes are given only for firm matches. The size field is filled for only some rows; it gives once, few, many or a size class.

v_call,j_call,clone_size,d_call,cdr3_nt,cdr3_aa
TRBV7-3,TRBJ2-2,many,TRBD2,TGTGCCAGCAGCTTACTAGCGGGAGGGCAGACCGGGGAGCTGTTTTTT,CASSLLAGGQTGELFF
TRBV29-1,TRBJ2-5,.,.,TGCAGCGCCCTAAGTGGGGGGGCAGAGACCCAGTACTTC,CSALSGGAETQYF
TRBV20-1,TRBJ1-2,many,.,TGCAGTGCTGGGGGTGAAGGGGGAGACTCCTATGGCTACACCTTC,CSAGGEGGDSYGYTF
TRBV29-1,TRBJ1-2,once,TRBD1,TGCAGCGCTAGACAGGGGTTTAACTATGGCTACACCTTC,CSARQGFNYGYTF
TRBV12-3/TRBV12-4,TRBJ1-5,many,TRBD1,TGTGCCAGCAGCCCGGGACAGGGGGCAGGTCAGCCCCAGCATTTT,CASSPGQGAGQPQHF
TRBV20-1,TRBJ2-1,once,TRBD2,TGCAGTGCTAGACCTAACGGACTAGCGGGTGAATCATACAATGAGCAGTTCTTC,CSARPNGLAGESYNEQFF
TRBV12-3/TRBV12-4,TRBJ2-7,once,.,TGTGCCAGCAGTTTATTGGGGGCACACTACGAGCAGTACTTC,CASSLLGAHYEQYF
TRBV24-1,TRBJ1-2,many,.,TGTGCCACCAGTGACTCGTTCTTTGGCTACACCTTC,CATSDSFFGYTF
TRBV20-1,TRBJ1-5,many,.,TGCAGTGCAGTCGATAGCAATCAGCCCCAGCATTTT,CSAVDSNQPQHF
TRBV7-3,TRBJ2-2,many,TRBD1,TGTGCCAGCAGCTCTCCGGGACAGACGGGCACCGGGGAGCTGTTTTTT,CASSSPGQTGTGELFF
TRBV7-9,TRBJ2-7,many,.,TGTGCCAGCAGCTCCGACAGGGACTCTTACGAGCAGTACTTC,CASSSDRDSYEQYF
TRBV5-1,TRBJ2-5,many,TRBD2,TGCGCCAGCAGCCCGGGACTAGGCATCGGAGGGGTAGGGACCCAGTACTTC,CASSPGLGIGGVGTQYF
TRBV11-2,TRBJ1-2,.,.,TGTGCCAGCGCCCTTTGTGGCTACACCTTC,CASALCGYTF
TRBV12-3/TRBV12-4,TRBJ1-5,many,.,TGTGCCAGCAGCCCAGGGTGGAATCAGCCCCAGCATTTT,CASSPGWNQPQHF
TRBV15,TRBJ2-2,once,.,TGTGCCACCAGCAGTGAAGATGGGGGGCGCACCGGGGAGCTGTTTTTT,CATSSEDGGRTGELFF
TRBV7-2,TRBJ1-2,many,TRBD1,TGTGCCAGCAGGCACGTAGGGACAGGTGCTAAAGGCTACACCTTC,CASRHVGTGAKGYTF
TRBV20-1,TRBJ1-5,.,.,TGCAGTGCTATTTTAGGGGAGACCCAGCATTTT,CSAILGETQHF
TRBV27,TRBJ1-1,.,.,TGTGCCAGCAGGCTACGAACGGCTTCCCCCACTGAAGCTTTCTTT,CASRLRTASPTEAFF
TRBV2,TRBJ1-6,.,.,TGTGCCAGCAGTGAAGGCGAAACTTCACCCCTCCACTTT,CASSEGETSPLHF
TRBV15,TRBJ2-1,few,TRBD2,TGTGCCACCAGCGCCAGACTAGCGGGAGGGGGCAATGAGCAGTTCTTC,CATSARLAGGGNEQFF
TRBV4-2,TRBJ2-7,.,TRBD2,TGTGCCAGCAGCCTGGTGTGGGCGGGAGGGGCTTACGAGCAGTACTTC,CASSLVWAGGAYEQYF
TRBV19,TRBJ2-1,few,.,TGTGCCAGTAGTTCAGAGGGATTGAATGAGCAGTTCTTC,CASSSEGLNEQFF
TRBV4-3,TRBJ2-5,.,.,TGCGCCAGCAGCCGCAACCCACAGTACTTC,CASSRNPQYF
TRBV7-6,TRBJ2-7,.,TRBD2,TGTGCCAGCAGCAGCGCGGGACTATCCTACGAGCAGTACTTC,CASSSAGLSYEQYF
TRBV7-4,TRBJ1-1,.,.,TGTGCCAGCAGCTTGTTCCGGGGGGCAAGGGACACTGAAGCTTTCTTT,CASSLFRGARDTEAFF
TRBV7-2,TRBJ1-1,many,.,TGTGCCAGCAGCTTAGACGGGCCTCCCTTGAACACTGAAGCTTTCTTT,CASSLDGPPLNTEAFF
TRBV15,TRBJ2-5,.,TRBD1,TGTGCCACCAGCAGAGCCAGGACAGGGCAAGAGACCCAGTACTTC,CATSRARTGQETQYF
TRBV6-5,TRBJ1-1,few,.,TGTGCCAGCAGTTACAAAATCGAGGGAAGGACTTTCTTT,CASSYKIEGRTFF